This TCR beta chain was retrieved from a study of blood T cells in healthy people across ages. Whole-study findings and limits: When set beside aged donors, long-lived donors presented more naive CD4+ cells and higher diversity. TCR beta diversity, measured per million T cells, fell in a roughly linear way with age. The lack of PBMC sorting stopped any conclusive naive versus antigen-experienced comparison. A strong correlation was seen between TCR beta diversity and naive T cell percentage.

A second PCR of about 7 to 11 cycles used a sample-barcoded 5' primer and a J-beta primer mix. TCRdb re-derived calls from the 5' RACE reads in MiXCR, one entry per CDR3 protein. The top ten clones hold roughly 7.9% of a sample with about 1,400,000 distinct CDR3 sequences, around 42% of them seen once. About this clonotype itself: Its target is unknown.

Germline CDR1 is MGHRA and CDR2 is YSYEKL. The CDR3 extends over 14 amino acids. The V gene lost 4 bases and the J gene lost 8 bases, with 15 bases spanning the gap. The chain recombines TRBV4-1 with TRBJ1-3; D might be TRBD1 (5 bases). This clonotype was sampled from a woman in her late teens or twenties in good health. The sequenced sample was blood. The CDR3 spells CASSLGRDGDTIYF. The CDR3 nucleotides read TGCGCCAGCAGCCTGGGCAGGGACGGGGACACCATATATTTT.